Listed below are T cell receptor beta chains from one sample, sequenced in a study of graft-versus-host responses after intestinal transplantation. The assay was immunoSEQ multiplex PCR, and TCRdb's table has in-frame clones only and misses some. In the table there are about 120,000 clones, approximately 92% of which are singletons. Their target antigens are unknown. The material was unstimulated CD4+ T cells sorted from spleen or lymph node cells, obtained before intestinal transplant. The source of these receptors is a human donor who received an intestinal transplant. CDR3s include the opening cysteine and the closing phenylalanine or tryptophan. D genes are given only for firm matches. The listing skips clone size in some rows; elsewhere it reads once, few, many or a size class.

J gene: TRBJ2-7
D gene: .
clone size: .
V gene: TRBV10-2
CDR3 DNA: TGCGCCAGCAGTGAGTCGACAGGTTGGGGGGAGCAGTACTTC
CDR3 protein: CASSESTGWGEQYF

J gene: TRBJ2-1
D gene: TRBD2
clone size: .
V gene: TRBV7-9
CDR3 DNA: TGTGCCAGCAACGGAGGCACTAGCGGGACCTACAATGAGCAGTTCTTC
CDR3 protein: CASNGGTSGTYNEQFF

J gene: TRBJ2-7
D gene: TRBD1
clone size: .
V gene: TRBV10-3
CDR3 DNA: TGTGCCACGTCACCGGGACAGGGGGCCTACGAGCAGTACTTC
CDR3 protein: CATSPGQGAYEQYF

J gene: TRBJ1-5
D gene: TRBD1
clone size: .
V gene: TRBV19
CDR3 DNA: TGTGCCAGTTCGATCAGGGGGTCAGGCAATCAGCCCCAGCATTTT
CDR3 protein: CASSIRGSGNQPQHF

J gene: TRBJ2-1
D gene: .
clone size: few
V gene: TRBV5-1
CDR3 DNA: TGCGCCAGCAGCTTGGGGGAGGTCTATGAGCAGTTCTTC
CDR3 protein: CASSLGEVYEQFF

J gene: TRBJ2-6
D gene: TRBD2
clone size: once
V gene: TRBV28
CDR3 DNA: TGTGCCAGCAGTTTATCGGGGGGGGGCTCAGGGCAAGGGGCCAACGTCCTGACTTTC
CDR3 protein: CASSLSGGGSGQGANVLTF

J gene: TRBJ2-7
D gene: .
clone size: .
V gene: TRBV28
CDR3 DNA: TGTGCCAGCAGTGCCCCACATTTTCGTTCCGAGCAGTACTTC
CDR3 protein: CASSAPHFRSEQYF

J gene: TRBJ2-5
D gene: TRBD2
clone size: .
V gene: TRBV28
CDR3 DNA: TGTGCCAGCAGTGAAGAGCGGGAGGGCCCTCGAGAGACCCAGTACTTC
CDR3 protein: CASSEEREGPRETQYF

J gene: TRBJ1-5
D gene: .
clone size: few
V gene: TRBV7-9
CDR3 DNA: TGTGCCAGCAGCTTAGGGCGGGGGAGCAATCAGCCCCAGCATTTT
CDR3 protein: CASSLGRGSNQPQHF

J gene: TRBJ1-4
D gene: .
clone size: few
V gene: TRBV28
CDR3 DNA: TGTGCCAGCAGTTCTACAGGGTTGGGTGAAAAACTGTTTTTT
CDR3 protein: CASSSTGLGEKLFF

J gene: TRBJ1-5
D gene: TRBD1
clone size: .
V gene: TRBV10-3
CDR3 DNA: TGTGCCATCAGTGAGTCTGGACAGGGTAGGGGCAATCAGCCCCAGCATTTT
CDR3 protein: CAISESGQGRGNQPQHF

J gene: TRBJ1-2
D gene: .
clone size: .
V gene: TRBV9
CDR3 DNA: TGTGCCAGCAGCGTAGTGGGGTATGGCTACACCTTC
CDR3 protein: CASSVVGYGYTF

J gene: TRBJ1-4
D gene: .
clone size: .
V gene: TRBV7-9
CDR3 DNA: TGTGCCAGCAGTCCAGGGTTGACTAATGAAAAACTGTTTTTT
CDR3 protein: CASSPGLTNEKLFF

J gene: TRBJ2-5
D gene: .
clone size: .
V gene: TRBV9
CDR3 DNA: TGTGCCAGCAGTCCTCCCGCCGGGGGCAGGGAGACCCAGTACTTC
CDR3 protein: CASSPPAGGRETQYF

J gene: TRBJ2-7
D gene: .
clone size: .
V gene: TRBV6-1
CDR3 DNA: TGTGCCAGCAGTGAGGGGCTTAGCGGACCCTACGAGCAGTACTTC
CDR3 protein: CASSEGLSGPYEQYF

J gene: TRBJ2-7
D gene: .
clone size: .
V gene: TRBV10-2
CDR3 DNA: TGCGCCAGCAGGAACAGGGAACGGAGCGAGCAGTACTTC
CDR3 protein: CASRNRERSEQYF

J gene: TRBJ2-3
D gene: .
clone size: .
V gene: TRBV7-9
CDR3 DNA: TGTGCCAGCAGCCTCGGGACAGATACGCAGTATTTT
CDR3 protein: CASSLGTDTQYF

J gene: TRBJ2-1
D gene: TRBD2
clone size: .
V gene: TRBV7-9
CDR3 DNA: TGTGCCAGCAGCCCGGGACTAAAACCCAATGAGCAGTTCTTC
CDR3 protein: CASSPGLKPNEQFF

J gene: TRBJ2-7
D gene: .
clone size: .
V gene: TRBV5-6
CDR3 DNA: TGTGCCAGCAGCTCCTTCACTCAGGGTCGGATAACCTACGAGCAGTACTTC
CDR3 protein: CASSSFTQGRITYEQYF

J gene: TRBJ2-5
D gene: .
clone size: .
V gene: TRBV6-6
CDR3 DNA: TGTGCCAGCAGCCGAGAGACCCAGTACTTC
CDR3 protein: CASSRETQYF

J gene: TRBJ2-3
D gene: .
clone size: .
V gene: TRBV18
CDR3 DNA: TGTGCCAGCTCACCCTCCAGGGGCGAGACAGATACGCAGTATTTT
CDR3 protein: CASSPSRGETDTQYF

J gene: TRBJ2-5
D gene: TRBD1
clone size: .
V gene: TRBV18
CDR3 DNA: TGTGCCAGCTCACGGGGACAGAACCAAGAGACCCAGTACTTC
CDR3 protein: CASSRGQNQETQYF

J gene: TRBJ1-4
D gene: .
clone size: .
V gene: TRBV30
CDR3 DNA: TGTGCCTGGAGCCAGGGAGTTTCAACTAATGAAAAACTGTTTTTT
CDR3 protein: CAWSQGVSTNEKLFF

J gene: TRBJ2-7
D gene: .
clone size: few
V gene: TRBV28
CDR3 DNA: TGTGCCAGCATCCCTCGGGCCGCCTCTCCTCGCGAGCAGTACTTC
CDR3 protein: CASIPRAASPREQYF

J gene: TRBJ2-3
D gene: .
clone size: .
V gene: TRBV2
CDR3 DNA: TGTGCCAGCACGTTAGAAAGGGGGGCAGATACGCAGTATTTT
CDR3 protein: CASTLERGADTQYF

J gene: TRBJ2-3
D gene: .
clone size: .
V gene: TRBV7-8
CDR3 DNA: TGTGCCAGCAGCTCAAGGAGAGGGACATCTAGCACAGATACGCAGTATTTT
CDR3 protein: CASSSRRGTSSTDTQYF

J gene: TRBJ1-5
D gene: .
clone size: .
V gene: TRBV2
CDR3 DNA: TGTGCCAGCGGACCCTCAGGGATTCAGCCCCAGCATTTT
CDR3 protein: CASGPSGIQPQHF

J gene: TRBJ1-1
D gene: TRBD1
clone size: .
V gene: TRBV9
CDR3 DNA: TGTGCCAGCAGAGCCCCGGTTGACAGGGGAACTGAAGCTTTCTTT
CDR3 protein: CASRAPVDRGTEAFF

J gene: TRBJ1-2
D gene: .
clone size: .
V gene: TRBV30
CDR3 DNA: TGTGCCTGGAGTGGGTACGGCTACACCTTC
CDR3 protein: CAWSGYGYTF

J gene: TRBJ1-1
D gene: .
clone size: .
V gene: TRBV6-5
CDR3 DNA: TGTGCCAGCAGTCAAGGACAGGAAGCTTTCTTT
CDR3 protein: CASSQGQEAFF

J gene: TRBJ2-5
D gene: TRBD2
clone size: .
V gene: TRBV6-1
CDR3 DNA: TGTGCCAGCAGCCGGACTAGCGGGCAAGAGACCCAGTACTTC
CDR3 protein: CASSRTSGQETQYF

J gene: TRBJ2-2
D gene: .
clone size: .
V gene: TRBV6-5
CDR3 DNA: TGTGCCAGCTCTGAACCTCCCGCCGGGGAGCTGTTTTTT
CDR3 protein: CASSEPPAGELFF

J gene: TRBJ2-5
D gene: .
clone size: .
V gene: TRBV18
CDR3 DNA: TGTGCCAGCTCACCACTAGGGGGTGGTGAGACCCAGTACTTC
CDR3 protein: CASSPLGGGETQYF

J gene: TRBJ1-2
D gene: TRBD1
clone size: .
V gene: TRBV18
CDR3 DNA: TGTGCCAGCTCACCGGACAGGGATTCTAACTATGGCTACACCTTC
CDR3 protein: CASSPDRDSNYGYTF

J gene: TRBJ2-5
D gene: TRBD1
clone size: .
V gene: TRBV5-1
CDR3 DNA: TGCGCCAGCAGCTTGACAGGGGGAGAAGAGACCCAGTACTTC
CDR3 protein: CASSLTGGEETQYF

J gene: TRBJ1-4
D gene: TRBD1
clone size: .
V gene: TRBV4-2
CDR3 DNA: TGTGCCAGCAGCCAGGCCGGGACAGGGAATTTCGCTGGGAAACTGTTTTTT
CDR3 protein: CASSQAGTGNFAGKLFF

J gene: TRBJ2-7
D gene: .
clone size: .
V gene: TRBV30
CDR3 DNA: TGTGCCTGGAGTCGGACCCAGAGGGCCTACGAGCAGTACTTC
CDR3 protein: CAWSRTQRAYEQYF

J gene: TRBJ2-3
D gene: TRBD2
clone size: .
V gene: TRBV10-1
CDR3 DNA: TGCGCCAGCAGTGACGGGGCTAGCGGGACCCCAATCACGCAGTATTTT
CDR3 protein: CASSDGASGTPITQYF

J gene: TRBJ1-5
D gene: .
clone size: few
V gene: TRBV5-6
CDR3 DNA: TGTGCCAGCAGCTTGAGGGGTTGGGGCAATCAGCCCCAGCATTTT
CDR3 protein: CASSLRGWGNQPQHF

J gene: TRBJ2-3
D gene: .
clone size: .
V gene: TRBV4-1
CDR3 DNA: TGCGCCAGCAGCCAAGGTGCGGACAGCCGCACAGATACGCAGTATTTT
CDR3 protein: CASSQGADSRTDTQYF

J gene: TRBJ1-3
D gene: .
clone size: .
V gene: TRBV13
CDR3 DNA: TGTGCCAGCAGCCGCGGAGGGATTGGGGCAGGAAACACCATATATTTT
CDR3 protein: CASSRGGIGAGNTIYF

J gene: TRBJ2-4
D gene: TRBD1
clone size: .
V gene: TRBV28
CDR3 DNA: TGTGCCAGCAGTTTTCCAGGGGGTATAGCCAAAAACATTCAGTACTTC
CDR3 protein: CASSFPGGIAKNIQYF

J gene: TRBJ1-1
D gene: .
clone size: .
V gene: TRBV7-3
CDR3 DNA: TGTGCCAGCAGCTCCCAAGGGAGGGGGAACACTGAAGCTTTCTTT
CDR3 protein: CASSSQGRGNTEAFF

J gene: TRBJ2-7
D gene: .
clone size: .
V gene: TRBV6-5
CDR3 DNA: TGTGCCAGCAGTTACTCGCCGACACTAACCTACGAGCAGTACTTC
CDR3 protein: CASSYSPTLTYEQYF

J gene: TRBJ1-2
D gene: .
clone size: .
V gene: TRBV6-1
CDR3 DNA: TGTGCCAGCAGTGAAGCCTATACAGGGTACGGCTACACCTTC
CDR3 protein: CASSEAYTGYGYTF

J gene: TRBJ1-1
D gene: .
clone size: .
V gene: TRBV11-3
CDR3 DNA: TGTGCCAGCAGCTTAATGGGGAACACTGAAGCTTTCTTT
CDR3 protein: CASSLMGNTEAFF

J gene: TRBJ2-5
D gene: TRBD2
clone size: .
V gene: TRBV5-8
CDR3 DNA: TGTGCCAGCAGCCTAGCGGGAGGACACCAAGAGACCCAGTACTTC
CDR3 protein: CASSLAGGHQETQYF

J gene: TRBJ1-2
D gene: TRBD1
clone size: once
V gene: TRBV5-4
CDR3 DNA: TGTGCCAGCAGCTACGGACAGGGCGTCGCTTATGGCTACACCTTC
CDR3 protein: CASSYGQGVAYGYTF

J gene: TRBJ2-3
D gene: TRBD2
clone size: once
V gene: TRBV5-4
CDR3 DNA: TGTGCCAGCAGCTTGGTAACTAGCGGCGCAGATACGCAGTATTTT
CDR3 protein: CASSLVTSGADTQYF

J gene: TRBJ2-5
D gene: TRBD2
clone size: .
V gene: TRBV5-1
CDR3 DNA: TGCGCCAGCAGCTCTGGCGCGGGAGGGCCAGAGACCCAGTACTTC
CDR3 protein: CASSSGAGGPETQYF

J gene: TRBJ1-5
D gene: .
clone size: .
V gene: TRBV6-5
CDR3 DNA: TGTGCCAGCAGTGAAGGGTGGACCCAGCCCCAGCATTTT
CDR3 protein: CASSEGWTQPQHF

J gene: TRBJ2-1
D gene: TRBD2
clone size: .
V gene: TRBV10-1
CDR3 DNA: TGCGCCAGCAGTTCGGGACTATTGAATGAGCAGTTCTTC
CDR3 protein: CASSSGLLNEQFF

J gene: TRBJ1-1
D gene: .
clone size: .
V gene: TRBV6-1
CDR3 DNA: TGTGCCAGCAGTGAATTAGCGGGCACTGAAGCTTTCTTT
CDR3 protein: CASSELAGTEAFF

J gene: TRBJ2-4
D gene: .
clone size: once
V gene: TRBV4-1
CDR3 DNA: TGCGCCAGCAGCCAACCAGGGAAGTCCAAAAACATTCAGTACTTC
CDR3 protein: CASSQPGKSKNIQYF

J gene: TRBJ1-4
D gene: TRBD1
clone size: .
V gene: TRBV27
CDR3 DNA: TGTGCCAGCAGTGAGGGGGCGCTGGGGGAAAAACTGTTTTTT
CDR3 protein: CASSEGALGEKLFF

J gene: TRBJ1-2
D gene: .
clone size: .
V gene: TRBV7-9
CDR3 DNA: TGTGCCAGCAGTTTACAGGCATACTATGGCTACACCTTC
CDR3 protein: CASSLQAYYGYTF

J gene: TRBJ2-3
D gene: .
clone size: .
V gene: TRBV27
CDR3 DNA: TGTGCCAGCAGTTCCCCCGCGGTAGCAGATACGCAGTATTTT
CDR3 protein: CASSSPAVADTQYF

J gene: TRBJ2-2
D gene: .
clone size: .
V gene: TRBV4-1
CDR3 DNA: TGCGCCAGCAGCCAGACCCGGGACTCCCGCACCGGGGAGCTGTTTTTT
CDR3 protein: CASSQTRDSRTGELFF

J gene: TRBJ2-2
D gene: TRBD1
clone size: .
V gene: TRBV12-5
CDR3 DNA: TGTGCTAGTGGTTTGGGGCGGGACAGGGCCACCGGGGAGCTGTTTTTT
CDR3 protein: CASGLGRDRATGELFF